This T cell receptor beta chain was recovered during a study of shared clonotypes between healthy human individuals. Across the study: The cohort comprised a couple of women and a few men. Their ages spanned 18 to 49 years.

CD8 cells classed as naive were CD45RO-negative and positively selected for CCR7, excluding terminally differentiated effector memory CD45RA+ cells. Comment on this clone: The antigen is unknown.

Germline lookup yields CDR1 SEHNR and CDR2 FQNEAQ (reference sequence). Losses at the gene ends were 1 base for V and 8 bases for J; bases not matched to a gene: 7. This CDR3 contains 15 residues. Points from the study as a whole: Researchers sampled blood only, noting tissue repertoires likely differ.

It was about 210 ng DNA, around 32,000 T cell genomes, that sorted-subset replicate PCRs used. In the authors' methods: Junction-only immunoSEQ sequences carried no quality scores, so filtering differed. Generated by immunoSEQ multiplex PCR, the TCRdb table keeps only in-frame clones and is missing some. V, J and clone size reflect that table, while D and trimming were determined from the DNA. The sample gives around 1.9 million clones, about 94% of which show up once; less than 2% is in the top ten. The sequencing sample was made of naive CD8+ T cells from PBMCs. The clonotype was recovered from a man aged 18 to 29 in good health. Some clones in this sample may be carry-over from other donors' samples. The rearrangement uses TRBV7-9 and TRBJ1-2; 10 bases are a match to TRBD1. The CDR3 nucleotides are TGTGCCAGCAGCTTAGGACAGGGGGCGTCGGAAGGCTACACCTTC. Residues: CASSLGQGASEGYTF.